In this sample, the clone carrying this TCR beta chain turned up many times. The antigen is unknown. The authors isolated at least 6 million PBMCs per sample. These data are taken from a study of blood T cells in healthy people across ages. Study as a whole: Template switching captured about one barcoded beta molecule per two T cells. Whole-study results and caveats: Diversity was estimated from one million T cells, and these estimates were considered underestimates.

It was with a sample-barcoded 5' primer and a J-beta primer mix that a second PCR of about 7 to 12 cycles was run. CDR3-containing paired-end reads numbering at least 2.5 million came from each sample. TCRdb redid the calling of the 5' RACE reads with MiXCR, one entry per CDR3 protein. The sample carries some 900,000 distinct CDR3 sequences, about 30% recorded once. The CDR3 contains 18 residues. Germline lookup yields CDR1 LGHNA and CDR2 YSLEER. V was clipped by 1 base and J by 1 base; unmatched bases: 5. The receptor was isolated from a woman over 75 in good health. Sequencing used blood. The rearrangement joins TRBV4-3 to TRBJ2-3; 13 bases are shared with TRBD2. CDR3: CASSQVPLAGGRTDTQYF. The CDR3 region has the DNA TGCGCCAGCAGCCAAGTCCCACTAGCGGGGGGGCGCACAGATACGCAGTATTTT.